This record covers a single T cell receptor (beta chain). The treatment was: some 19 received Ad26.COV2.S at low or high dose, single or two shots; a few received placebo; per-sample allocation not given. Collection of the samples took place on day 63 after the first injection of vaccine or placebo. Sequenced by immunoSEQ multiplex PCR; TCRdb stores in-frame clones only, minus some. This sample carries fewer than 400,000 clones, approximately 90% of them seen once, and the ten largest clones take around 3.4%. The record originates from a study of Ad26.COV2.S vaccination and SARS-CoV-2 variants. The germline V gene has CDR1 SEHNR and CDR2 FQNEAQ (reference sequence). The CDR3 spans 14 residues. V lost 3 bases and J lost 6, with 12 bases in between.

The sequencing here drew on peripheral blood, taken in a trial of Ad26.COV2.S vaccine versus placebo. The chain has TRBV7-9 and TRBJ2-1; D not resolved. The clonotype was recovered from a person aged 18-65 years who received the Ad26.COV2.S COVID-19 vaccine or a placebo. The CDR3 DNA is TGTGCCAGCAGCTTGCAGTCTGGGGTCAATGAGCAGTTCTTC. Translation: CASSLQSGVNEQFF.